The 3 T cell receptor beta chains below come from one sample, sequenced in a study of Ad26.COV2.S vaccination and SARS-CoV-2 variants. Data came from immunoSEQ multiplex PCR; TCRdb stores just in-frame clones and leaves some out. The sample lists 240,000 or so clones, over 75% seen once, with about 10% in the top ten. Noted treatment: roughly 20 received Ad26.COV2.S at low or high dose, single or two shots; 5 received placebo; per-sample allocation not given. The investigators took samples on day 63 after the first vaccine or placebo injection. Sequences were derived from peripheral blood, sampled in a trial of Ad26.COV2.S vaccine versus placebo. The source is a person between 18 and 65 years old who received the Ad26.COV2.S COVID-19 vaccine or a placebo.

V gene TRBV10-1 combines with J gene TRBJ2-7; perhaps TRBD1 as D (5 bases). This CDR3 has 14 residues. Germline loops: CDR1 WNHNN, CDR2 SYGVQD (reference sequence). Trimming removed 3 bases from V and 5 bases from J, with 14 bases in between. The CDR3, as DNA: TGCGCCAGCAGTGACGGTCAGGGCACGGACGAGCAGTACTTC. Its protein product is CASSDGQGTDEQYF.

The chain uses TRBV29-1 and TRBJ1-4, with unresolved D. The V and J ends lost 4 bases and 0 bases respectively, with 6 bases between them. Germline assignment: CDR1 SQVTM and CDR2 ANQGSEA. This CDR3 contains 13 residues. The DNA for the CDR3 is TGCAGCGTTGGCGGGTCAACTAATGAAAAACTGTTTTTT. This sequence encodes CSVGGSTNEKLFF.

This sequence joins TRBV5-6 and TRBJ2-7, with D maybe TRBD2 (6 bases). The CDR3 consists of 13 residues. Between the trimmed V and J ends, which lost 4 bases and 4 bases, there was a span of 12 bases. The V gene's germline CDR1 is SGHDT and CDR2 YYEEEE. In DNA, the CDR3 is TGTGCCAGCAGCGCGGGGACCTTTTACGAGCAGTACTTC. It encodes CASSAGTFYEQYF.